There are a few counts of the clone carrying this T cell receptor beta chain. The antigen is undetermined. A much bigger clone sits one base away, suggesting this may be a read error. The germline CDR1 and CDR2 sequences are MNHEY and SVGAGI. V shed 5 bases and J shed 11 bases, with 24 bases lying between them. The CDR3 has 15 amino acids. These data originate in a study of tumor and adjacent non-tumor tissue in lung cancer. Across the study: Samples averaged about 4.3 million productive TCRbeta reads each. Notes on the study in general: Tumor repertoires had a smaller top 100 clone share than normal lung.

The library came from three nested PCR rounds adapted from ARM-PCR protocols. TCRdb recomputed calls from the multiplex PCR reads with MiXCR, one row per CDR3 protein. The repertoire holds 110,000 or so distinct CDR3 sequences, with 60% to 80% as singletons. No cell sorting was done before RNA was extracted from the tissue. This non-tumor lung sample came from over 3 cm beyond the tumor edge. Between August and November 2014, newly diagnosed, chemotherapy-naive lung cancer patients underwent thoracic surgery in China. Sequenced input: distant non-tumor lung tissue. The receptor comes from a man between 60 and 70 years old with non-small cell lung cancer. The chain carries TRBV6-5 and TRBJ1-1; D may be TRBD1 (5 bases). CDR3 sequence: CASSPPEQANRRAFF. CDR3 nucleotides: TGTGCCAGCAGTCCACCCGAACAGGCGAATCGTAGGGCTTTCTTT.